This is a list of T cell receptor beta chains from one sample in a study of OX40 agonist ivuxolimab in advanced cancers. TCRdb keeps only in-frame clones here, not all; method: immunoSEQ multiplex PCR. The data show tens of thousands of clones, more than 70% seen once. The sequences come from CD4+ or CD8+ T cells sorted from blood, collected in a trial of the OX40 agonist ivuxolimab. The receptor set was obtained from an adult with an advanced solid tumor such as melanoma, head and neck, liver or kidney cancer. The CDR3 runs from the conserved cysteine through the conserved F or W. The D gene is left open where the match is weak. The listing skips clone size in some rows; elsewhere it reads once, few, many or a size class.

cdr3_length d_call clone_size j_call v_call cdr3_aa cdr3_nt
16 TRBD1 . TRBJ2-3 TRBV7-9 CASSFLTGPDTDTQYF TGTGCCAGCAGCTTTCTGACAGGGCCGGACACAGATACGCAGTATTTT
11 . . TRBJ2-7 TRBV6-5 CAARESYEQYF TGTGCCGCGAGGGAATCCTACGAGCAGTACTTC
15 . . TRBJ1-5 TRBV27 CASSYRGTGNQPQHF TGTGCCAGCAGTTATAGGGGGACGGGCAATCAGCCCCAGCATTTT
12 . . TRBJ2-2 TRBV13 CATGERTGELFF TGTGCCACGGGGGAGCGGACCGGGGAGCTGTTTTTT
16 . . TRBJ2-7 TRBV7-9 CASSLVGGRGSYEQYF TGTGCCAGCAGCTTAGTGGGCGGTCGGGGCTCCTACGAGCAGTACTTC
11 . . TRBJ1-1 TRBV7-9 CASREGGEAFF TGTGCCAGCCGTGAGGGGGGTGAAGCTTTCTTT
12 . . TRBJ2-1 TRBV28 CASRDGPNEQFF TGTGCCAGCCGCGACGGCCCCAATGAGCAGTTCTTC
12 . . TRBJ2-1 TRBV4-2 CASSGLGGVQFF TGTGCCAGCAGCGGACTCGGGGGCGTACAGTTCTTC
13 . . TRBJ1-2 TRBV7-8 CASSHSHGTGYTF TGTGCCAGCAGTCACAGTCACGGGACTGGCTACACCTTC
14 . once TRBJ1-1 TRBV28 CASSWSTGYTEAFF TGTGCCAGCAGCTGGTCCACAGGGTACACTGAAGCTTTCTTT
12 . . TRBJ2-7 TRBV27 CASRGDSYEQYF TGTGCCAGCAGGGGCGACTCCTACGAGCAGTACTTC
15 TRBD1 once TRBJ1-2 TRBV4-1 CASSPPDRDDYGYTF TGCGCCAGCAGCCCCCCCGACAGGGACGACTATGGCTACACCTTC
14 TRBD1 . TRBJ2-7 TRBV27 CASSLYGTGLEQYF TGTGCCAGCAGTTTATACGGGACAGGGCTCGAGCAGTACTTC
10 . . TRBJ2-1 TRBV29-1 CSVERNEQFF TGCAGCGTTGAAAGAAATGAGCAGTTCTTC
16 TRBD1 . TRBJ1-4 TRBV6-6 CASSSLLTGEDEKLFF TGTGCCAGCAGTTCCCTACTGACAGGGGAGGATGAAAAACTGTTTTTT